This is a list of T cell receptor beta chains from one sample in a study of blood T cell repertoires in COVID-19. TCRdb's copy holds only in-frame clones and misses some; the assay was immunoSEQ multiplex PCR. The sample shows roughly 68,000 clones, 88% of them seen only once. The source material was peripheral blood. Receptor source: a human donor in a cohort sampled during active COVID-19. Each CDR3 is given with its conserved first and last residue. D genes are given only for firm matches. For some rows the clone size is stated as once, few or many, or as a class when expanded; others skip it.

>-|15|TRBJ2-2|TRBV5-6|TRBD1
CASSPGTGISGELFF
TGTGCCAGCAGTCCCGGGACAGGGATATCCGGGGAGCTGTTTTTT
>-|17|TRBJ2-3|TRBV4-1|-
CASSQRYWGDSTDTQYF
TGCGCCAGCAGCCAACGCTATTGGGGGGACAGCACAGATACGCAGTATTTT
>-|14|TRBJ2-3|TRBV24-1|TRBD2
CATSAGGRSDTQYF
TGTGCCACCAGTGCCGGCGGGAGGTCAGATACGCAGTATTTT
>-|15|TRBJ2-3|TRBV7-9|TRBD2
CASSFTSGATDTQYF
TGTGCCAGCAGCTTTACTAGCGGGGCCACAGATACGCAGTATTTT
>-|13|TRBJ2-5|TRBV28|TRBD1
CASRRTGEETQYF
TGTGCCAGCAGGCGGACAGGGGAAGAGACCCAGTACTTC
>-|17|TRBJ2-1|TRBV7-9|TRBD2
CASSLGRTSGRLNEQFF
TGTGCCAGCAGCTTAGGGAGGACTAGCGGGAGACTGAATGAGCAGTTCTTC
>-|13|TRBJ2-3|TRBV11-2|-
CASTHRRAARQYF
TGTGCCAGCACCCATCGGAGGGCCGCCAGGCAGTATTTT
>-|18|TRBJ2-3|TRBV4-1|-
CASRGLTKIRGGTDTQYF
TGCGCCAGCAGGGGACTCACCAAAATCAGAGGAGGCACAGATACGCAGTATTTT
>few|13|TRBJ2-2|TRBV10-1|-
CASASDSTGELFF
TGCGCCAGCGCCTCGGACAGCACCGGGGAGCTGTTTTTT
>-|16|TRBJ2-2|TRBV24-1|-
CATSDSGTENTGELFF
TGTGCCACCAGTGACTCTGGGACTGAAAACACCGGGGAGCTGTTTTTT
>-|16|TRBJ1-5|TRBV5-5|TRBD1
CASSLSVGTGSQPQHF
TGTGCCAGCAGCTTATCGGTAGGGACAGGGAGTCAGCCCCAGCATTTT
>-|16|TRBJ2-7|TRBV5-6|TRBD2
CASSEVGKRGAVEQYF
TGTGCCAGCAGCGAGGTAGGGAAGCGGGGGGCAGTCGAGCAGTACTTC
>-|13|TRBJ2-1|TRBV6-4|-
CASSSEAANEQFF
TGTGCCAGCAGTTCGGAGGCGGCCAATGAGCAGTTCTTC
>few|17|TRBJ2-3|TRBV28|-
CASSLRAGIQGTDTQYF
TGTGCCAGCAGCTTGAGGGCGGGGATTCAAGGGACAGATACGCAGTATTTT
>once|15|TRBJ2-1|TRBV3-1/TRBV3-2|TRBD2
CASSQLAGGPSEQFF
TGTGCCAGCAGCCAGCTAGCGGGAGGGCCCTCTGAGCAGTTCTTC
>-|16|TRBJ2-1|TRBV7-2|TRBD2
CASSRERGVGYNEQFF
TGTGCCAGCAGCCGGGAGCGGGGGGTTGGCTACAATGAGCAGTTCTTC
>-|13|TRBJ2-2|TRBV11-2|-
CASLPGVGGELFF
TGTGCCAGCCTACCGGGGGTAGGCGGGGAGCTGTTTTTT
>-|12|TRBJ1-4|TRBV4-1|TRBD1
CASSRDREKLFF
TGCGCCAGCAGCCGGGACAGAGAAAAACTGTTTTTT
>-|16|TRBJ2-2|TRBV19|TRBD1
CASLTGTGDATGELFF
TGTGCCAGTCTCACCGGGACAGGGGACGCGACCGGGGAGCTGTTTTTT
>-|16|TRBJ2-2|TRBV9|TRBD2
CASSVGAGGRTGELFF
TGTGCCAGCAGCGTAGGGGCGGGGGGACGCACCGGGGAGCTGTTTTTT
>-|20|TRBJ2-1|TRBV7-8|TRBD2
CASSLAWRGREGFPYNEQFF
TGTGCCAGCAGCTTAGCCTGGCGGGGGCGGGAGGGATTCCCCTACAATGAGCAGTTCTTC
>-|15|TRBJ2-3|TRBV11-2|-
CASGILASSTDTQYF
TGTGCCAGCGGAATACTAGCCTCAAGCACAGATACGCAGTATTTT
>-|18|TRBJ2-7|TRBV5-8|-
CASSNIPGGIPPRYEQYF
TGTGCCAGCAGCAACATCCCAGGGGGGATACCCCCGAGGTACGAGCAGTACTTC
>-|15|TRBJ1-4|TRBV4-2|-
CASSQDPRDYEKLFF
TGTGCCAGCAGCCAAGATCCCAGGGATTATGAAAAACTGTTTTTT
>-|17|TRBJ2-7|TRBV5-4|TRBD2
CASSSPGGRPNSHEQYF
TGTGCCAGCAGTTCGCCGGGAGGACGACCCAACTCCCACGAGCAGTACTTC
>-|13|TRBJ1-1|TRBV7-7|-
CASSLTGNTEAFF
TGTGCTAGCAGCTTGACAGGGAACACTGAAGCTTTCTTT
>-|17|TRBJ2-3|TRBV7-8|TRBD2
CASSLGRLAGHTDTQYF
TGTGCCAGCAGCTTAGGTAGACTAGCGGGACATACAGATACGCAGTATTTT
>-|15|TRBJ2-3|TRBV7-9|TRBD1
CASSPWDSDPGTQYF
TGTGCCAGCAGCCCGTGGGACAGCGATCCAGGTACGCAGTATTTT
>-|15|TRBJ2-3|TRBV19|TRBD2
CASRPWASGVDTQYF
TGTGCCAGCAGACCGTGGGCTAGCGGGGTGGATACGCAGTATTTT